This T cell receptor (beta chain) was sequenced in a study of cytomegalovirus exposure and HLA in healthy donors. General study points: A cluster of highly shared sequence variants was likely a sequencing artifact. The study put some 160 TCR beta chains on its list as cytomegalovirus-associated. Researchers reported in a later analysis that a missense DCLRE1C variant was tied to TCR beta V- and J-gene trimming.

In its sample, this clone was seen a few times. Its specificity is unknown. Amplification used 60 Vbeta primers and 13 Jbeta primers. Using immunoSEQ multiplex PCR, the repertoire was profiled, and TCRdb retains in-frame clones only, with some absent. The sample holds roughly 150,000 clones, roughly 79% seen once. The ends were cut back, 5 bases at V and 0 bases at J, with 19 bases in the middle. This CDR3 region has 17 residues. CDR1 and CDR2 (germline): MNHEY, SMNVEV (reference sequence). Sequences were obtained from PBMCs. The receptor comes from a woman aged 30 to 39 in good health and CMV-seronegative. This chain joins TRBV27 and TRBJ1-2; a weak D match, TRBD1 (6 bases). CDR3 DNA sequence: TGTGCCAGCAGTACCGCCTTAGGGGACAACACTAACTATGGCTACACCTTC. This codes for CASSTALGDNTNYGYTF.